These T cell receptor beta chains were read from a single sample in a study of T-cell memory formation after mild COVID-19. TCRdb reprocessed the 5' RACE reads via MiXCR and lists one record per CDR3 protein. This sample has roughly 310,000 distinct CDR3 sequences, with more than 15% found just once. The material sequenced was PBMCs or a T cell subset sorted from them (not recorded which). All receptors derive from a man aged 18 to 35 who had mild COVID-19 (a few samples of this study predate the infection). Cell type and time point are not known. Each CDR3 is given with its conserved first and last residue. The D gene is left open where the match is weak. Clone size is stated in some rows and not others, as once, few, many or a class when expanded.

v_call	d_call	clone_size	j_call	cdr3_aa	cdr3_nt
TRBV11-2	-	few	TRBJ1-2	CASSPRGAAGYTF	TGTGCCAGCAGCCCAAGGGGGGCTGCTGGCTACACCTTC
TRBV9	-	-	TRBJ2-2	CASSVDASRTGELFF	TGTGCCAGCAGCGTAGATGCCAGCCGTACCGGGGAGCTGTTTTTT
TRBV4-3	-	-	TRBJ2-3	CASSQDRVVAPRTDTQYF	TGCGCCAGCAGCCAAGATAGAGTTGTTGCCCCCCGCACAGATACGCAGTATTTT
TRBV7-9	-	many	TRBJ2-5	CASSSRRNQETQYF	TGTGCCAGCAGCTCGCGGCGTAACCAAGAGACCCAGTACTTC
TRBV7-8	TRBD2	few	TRBJ2-7	CASSEPPSGAYEQYF	TGTGCCAGCAGCGAACCTCCTAGCGGGGCCTACGAGCAGTACTTC
TRBV4-2	TRBD1	few	TRBJ2-3	CASSQGDRDRDTDTQYF	TGTGCCAGCAGCCAAGGGGACCGGGACAGGGACACAGATACGCAGTATTTT
TRBV6-1	-	-	TRBJ1-2	CASSEDHYNYGYTF	TGTGCCAGCAGTGAAGACCATTACAACTATGGCTACACCTTC
TRBV4-3	TRBD1	-	TRBJ2-5	CASSQGAVGTAQETQYF	TGCGCCAGCAGCCAAGGGGCAGTAGGGACAGCCCAAGAGACCCAGTACTTC
TRBV5-1	TRBD2	few	TRBJ2-1	CASSSYSGGPNEQFF	TGCGCCAGCAGCTCCTATAGCGGGGGGCCCAATGAGCAGTTCTTC
TRBV6-2/TRBV6-3	TRBD1	-	TRBJ1-5	CASSYSRGLGQPQHF	TGTGCCAGCAGTTACTCGAGGGGGCTGGGGCAGCCCCAGCATTTT
TRBV7-8	TRBD1	-	TRBJ1-2	CASSTQGGGYTF	TGTGCCAGCAGCACACAGGGGGGTGGCTACACCTTC
TRBV5-4	-	-	TRBJ2-5	CASSLEATIQETQYF	TGTGCCAGCAGCTTGGAGGCGACAATCCAAGAGACCCAGTACTTC
TRBV12-3/TRBV12-4	TRBD2	-	TRBJ2-3	CASSVSGGGADTQYF	TGTGCCAGCAGTGTTAGCGGGGGAGGGGCAGATACGCAGTATTTT
TRBV6-2/TRBV6-3	-	-	TRBJ2-5	CASSYGSHQETQYF	TGTGCCAGCAGTTACGGGTCTCATCAAGAGACCCAGTACTTC
TRBV7-2	-	-	TRBJ1-5	CASSLASQGHQPQHF	TGTGCCAGCAGCTTAGCGAGCCAGGGGCATCAGCCCCAGCATTTT
TRBV7-9	-	few	TRBJ2-7	CASSLMDGRSSYEQYF	TGTGCCAGCAGCCTGATGGACGGAAGGAGCTCCTACGAGCAGTACTTC
TRBV6-5	-	few	TRBJ2-1	CATYAQVDEQFF	TGTGCCACCTATGCGCAGGTTGATGAGCAGTTCTTC
TRBV29-1	-	-	TRBJ2-7	CSVEGEVGYEQYF	TGCAGCGTTGAGGGGGAGGTCGGCTACGAGCAGTACTTC
TRBV20-1	-	few	TRBJ2-5	CSATTRTQYF	TGCAGTGCTACCACGAGGACCCAGTACTTC
TRBV21-1	-	many	TRBJ1-2	CASSKAGAGYGYTF	TGTGCCAGCAGCAAAGCCGGGGCGGGGTATGGCTACACCTTC
TRBV20-1	-	many	TRBJ2-5	CSAHVVVETQYF	TGCAGTGCTCACGTCGTCGTGGAGACCCAGTACTTC
TRBV20-1	TRBD2	-	TRBJ2-7	CSARFVRGAHEQYF	TGCAGTGCTAGATTTGTGCGGGGGGCCCACGAGCAGTACTTC
TRBV7-6	-	few	TRBJ2-3	CASSPRGGVTDTQYF	TGTGCCAGCAGCCCCCGGGGTGGGGTTACAGATACGCAGTATTTT
TRBV24-1	-	-	TRBJ1-2	CATSDRDRTNYGYTF	TGTGCCACCAGTGACCGTGACAGGACCAACTATGGCTACACCTTC
TRBV6-5	-	few	TRBJ1-5	CASSYSWTEGNQPQHF	TGTGCCAGCAGTTACTCTTGGACGGAGGGGAATCAGCCCCAGCATTTT
TRBV20-1	-	-	TRBJ1-5	CSARAYSNQPQHF	TGCAGTGCTAGAGCGTATAGCAATCAGCCCCAGCATTTT
TRBV15	-	many	TRBJ1-1	CATSRDVEGAFF	TGTGCCACCAGCAGAGATGTCGAGGGAGCTTTCTTT
TRBV7-8	-	many	TRBJ1-6	CASSLPIGSPLHF	TGTGCCAGCAGCTTACCCATAGGGTCACCCCTCCACTTT
TRBV5-5	-	few	TRBJ1-1	CIDRRDLANTEAFF	TGTATCGACCGCAGGGACCTGGCGAACACTGAAGCTTTCTTT
TRBV29-1	-	once	TRBJ2-1	CSVEEEGRGLPQFF	TGCAGCGTTGAAGAAGAAGGCAGGGGATTACCCCAGTTCTTC
TRBV28	-	-	TRBJ1-6	CASTDRNSPLHF	TGTGCCAGCACGGACAGAAATTCACCCCTCCACTTT
TRBV6-2/TRBV6-3	TRBD2	-	TRBJ2-5	CASMRLAEPTQETQYF	TGTGCCAGCATGCGACTAGCGGAACCAACTCAAGAGACCCAGTACTTC
TRBV5-1	-	-	TRBJ2-2	CASSFLRAPGELFF	TGCGCCAGCAGCTTTTTGAGGGCCCCCGGGGAGCTGTTTTTT
TRBV9	-	few	TRBJ2-7	CASSVGQSYEQYF	TGTGCCAGCAGCGTAGGACAGTCCTACGAGCAGTACTTC
TRBV11-2	-	few	TRBJ1-5	CASSYDWGGPQHF	TGTGCCAGCAGCTACGACTGGGGGGGGCCCCAGCATTTT
TRBV7-2	-	few	TRBJ2-2	CASSLALDLAGELFF	TGTGCCAGCAGCTTAGCCCTAGATCTCGCCGGGGAGCTGTTTTTT
TRBV20-1	-	-	TRBJ1-1	CISRMNTEAFF	TGCATCTCCAGGATGAACACTGAAGCTTTCTTT
TRBV6-2/TRBV6-3	-	-	TRBJ2-1	CASSLTGFDEQFF	TGTGCCAGCAGCCTTACAGGGTTCGATGAGCAGTTCTTC
TRBV27	TRBD1	-	TRBJ1-1	CASSPYRGMNTEAFF	TGTGCCAGCAGTCCCTACAGGGGAATGAACACTGAAGCTTTCTTT
TRBV29-1	TRBD1	-	TRBJ1-1	CSVGTGTSTEAFF	TGCAGCGTTGGGACAGGGACGTCCACTGAAGCTTTCTTT
TRBV20-1	-	-	TRBJ1-4	CSAREGSSNEKLFF	TGCAGTGCTAGAGAAGGCAGCTCTAATGAAAAACTGTTTTTT
TRBV6-2/TRBV6-3	-	few	TRBJ2-1	CASIPSVGVWNEQFF	TGTGCCAGCATCCCAAGTGTTGGCGTCTGGAATGAGCAGTTCTTC
TRBV7-9	-	-	TRBJ1-1	CASLPSPDTEAFF	TGTGCCAGCCTTCCCTCTCCCGACACTGAAGCTTTCTTT
TRBV7-9	TRBD2	-	TRBJ2-7	CASSPLAGAAPYEQYF	TGTGCCAGCAGCCCCCTAGCGGGGGCCGCCCCTTACGAGCAGTACTTC
TRBV7-9	-	few	TRBJ1-2	CASSSEMGGYTF	TGTGCCAGCAGCTCCGAAATGGGGGGCTACACCTTC
TRBV13	-	-	TRBJ2-7	CASSLRHEQYF	TGTGCCAGCAGCCTGCGACACGAGCAGTACTTC
TRBV5-1	-	many	TRBJ2-1	CASSLEVYNEQFF	TGCGCCAGCAGCTTAGAGGTCTACAATGAGCAGTTCTTC
TRBV4-2	-	many	TRBJ2-5	CASSRLGAQETQYF	TGTGCCAGCAGCCGACTAGGAGCTCAAGAGACCCAGTACTTC
TRBV5-6	TRBD1	few	TRBJ2-6	CASSFGTEVSGANVLTF	TGTGCCAGCAGCTTCGGGACAGAAGTCTCTGGGGCCAACGTCCTGACTTTC
TRBV5-1	-	few	TRBJ1-6	CASSPDARGLYNSPLHF	TGCGCCAGCAGCCCGGATGCGAGGGGCCTATATAATTCACCCCTCCACTTT
TRBV7-9	-	few	TRBJ2-1	CASSPQTYNEQFF	TGTGCCAGCAGCCCTCAGACCTACAATGAGCAGTTCTTC
TRBV7-2	-	few	TRBJ1-5	CASSPDSGNQPQHF	TGTGCCAGCAGCCCGGACAGCGGCAATCAGCCCCAGCATTTT
TRBV14	-	-	TRBJ2-2	CASSHYQGLTGELFF	TGTGCCAGCAGCCACTACCAGGGACTCACCGGGGAGCTGTTTTTT
TRBV5-4	TRBD1	-	TRBJ2-3	CASSKKMTGATDTQYF	TGTGCCAGCAGCAAAAAAATGACAGGGGCCACAGATACGCAGTATTTT
TRBV27	TRBD2	-	TRBJ2-2	CASSHFITSGGSGELFF	TGTGCCAGCAGCCATTTCATCACTAGCGGGGGTTCCGGGGAGCTGTTTTTT
TRBV4-3	-	-	TRBJ2-7	CASSQDGQDYEQYF	TGCGCCAGCAGCCAAGACGGGCAGGACTACGAGCAGTACTTC
TRBV29-1	-	few	TRBJ1-1	CSVGPGGTEAFF	TGCAGCGTTGGGCCCGGGGGGACTGAAGCTTTCTTT
TRBV7-9	-	few	TRBJ2-1	CASSLVLGTSYNEQFF	TGTGCCAGCAGCTTAGTTTTGGGTACCTCCTACAATGAGCAGTTCTTC